This TCR beta chain is from a study of cytomegalovirus exposure and HLA in healthy donors. A word on this clone: Its specificity is not known.

Amplification used 60 Vbeta primers and 13 Jbeta primers. Repertoires were generated with immunoSEQ multiplex PCR, while TCRdb's copy carries only in-frame clones and drops some. The sample has about 140,000 clones, about three quarters seen once. The CDR3 has 19 amino acids. Germline lookup yields CDR1 SNHLY and CDR2 FYNNEI. Trimming left V 2 bases short and J 0 bases short, with 20 bases between. Regarding the study as a whole: V- and J-gene trimming of TCR beta was linked (in a later analysis) to a missense DCLRE1C variant. Within a later analysis, the majority of CMV-associated TCR beta chains appeared HLA-restricted.

Sequencing used PBMCs. This chain uses TRBV2 with TRBJ1-3; D is possibly TRBD1 (6 bases). The receptor comes from a woman in her forties in good health and CMV-seronegative. CDR3 DNA: TGTGCCAGCAGTGAATCTGGGAGGGCAGGGGATATCTCTGGAAACACCATATATTTT. It encodes CASSESGRAGDISGNTIYF. Using reference TRBV2 and TRBJ1-3 for the parts outside the CDR3, the full variable domain is EPEVTQTPSHQVTQMGQEVILRCVPISNHLYFYWYRQILGQKVEFLVSFYNNEISEKSEIFDDQFSVERPDGSNFTLKIRSTKLEDSAMYFCASSESGRAGDISGNTIYFGEGSWLTVV.